These T cell receptor beta chains were read from a single sample in a study of shared clonotypes between healthy human individuals. TCRdb's table, derived via immunoSEQ multiplex PCR, lists solely in-frame clones and lacks some. This repertoire shows about 770,000 clones, 55% to 80% found once; its top ten account for about 1.8%. The sequencing input was memory CD4+ T cells sorted from blood. Receptor source: a young woman in good health. The CDR3 runs from the conserved cysteine through the conserved F or W. The D gene is left open where the match is weak. Clone size is given for some rows only: seen once, a few or many times, or a class if the clone is expanded.

v_gene	abundance	d_gene	j_gene	CDR3nt	CDR3aa
TRBV5-1	NA	TRBD1	TRBJ2-1	TGCGCCAGCAGCTTGGCTCAGGGGGCCTACAATGAGCAGTTCTTC	CASSLAQGAYNEQFF
TRBV28	NA	TRBD2	TRBJ2-5	TGTGCCAGCACCAAAAAACCGGGACTAGCGGGCGCGTACCAAGAGACCCAGTACTTC	CASTKKPGLAGAYQETQYF
TRBV10-2	NA	TRBD2	TRBJ2-7	TGCGCCAGCAGCGAGTTGACTAGCGGGAGCTACGAGCAGTACTTC	CASSELTSGSYEQYF
TRBV6-1	NA	NA	TRBJ1-1	TGTGCCAGCAGTGTTCAATCAATGACTGAAGCTTTCTTT	CASSVQSMTEAFF
TRBV6-1	NA	NA	TRBJ1-2	TGTGCCAGCAGCGAAGTTTGGGATGGCTACACCTTC	CASSEVWDGYTF
TRBV18	NA	TRBD1	TRBJ1-1	TGTGCCAGCTCACAGGGGACAGGGGGATTAACGACTGAAGCTTTCTTT	CASSQGTGGLTTEAFF
TRBV28	NA	NA	TRBJ2-7	TGTGCCAGCACGATACGGAGGGGGTCTGGCGAGCAGTACTTC	CASTIRRGSGEQYF
TRBV10-3	NA	NA	TRBJ1-5	TGTGCCATCAGTGAGTCTTTGTTCAATCAGCCCCAGCATTTT	CAISESLFNQPQHF
TRBV5-1	NA	NA	TRBJ2-1	TGCGCCAGCAGCTTGGGTCCGGGGGAATGGCTAGAGCAGTTCTTC	CASSLGPGEWLEQFF
TRBV6-4	NA	NA	TRBJ2-2	TGTGCCAGCAGCTCGGAGGGGGCAGACACCGGGGAGCTGTTTTTT	CASSSEGADTGELFF
TRBV10-2	once	TRBD2	TRBJ2-4	TGCGCCAGCAGGGTAGACACTAGCGGGAGTGCGGTTCAGTACTTC	CASRVDTSGSAVQYF
TRBV27	NA	TRBD2	TRBJ2-7	TGTGCCAGCAGTTTAAGCCTAGCGGGAGGAGTATACTTC	CASSLSLAGGVYF
TRBV10-1	NA	TRBD1	TRBJ2-3	TGCGCCAGCAGCGCTGGACAGGGGTGGACAGATACGCAGTATTTT	CASSAGQGWTDTQYF
TRBV11-2	NA	NA	TRBJ2-1	TGTGCCAGCAGCCTAGCGTTTTACAATGAGCAGTTCTTC	CASSLAFYNEQFF
TRBV2	NA	TRBD1	TRBJ2-7	TGTGCCAGCTGCCTGTCCCGGGACAGGACATACGAGCAGTACTTC	CASCLSRDRTYEQYF
TRBV5-1	NA	NA	TRBJ2-3	TGCGCCAGCAGTACCACAAGCACAGATACGCAGTATTTT	CASSTTSTDTQYF
TRBV7-8	NA	NA	TRBJ2-3	TGTGCCAGCAGCCCCCGGGGAGGTACGCAGTATTTT	CASSPRGGTQYF
TRBV10-3	NA	NA	TRBJ2-7	TGTGCCATCAAGGTGGGGCTAGACTACGAGCAGTACTTC	CAIKVGLDYEQYF
TRBV7-8	NA	TRBD2	TRBJ2-2	TGTGCCAGCAGCGACATAGCGGGAGTCACCGGGGAGCTGTTTTTT	CASSDIAGVTGELFF
TRBV28	NA	TRBD2	TRBJ2-7	TGTGCCAGCAGCAAGACTAGCGGGAGGCTCCTATCCTACGAGCAGTACTTC	CASSKTSGRLLSYEQYF
TRBV27	NA	NA	TRBJ2-2	TGTGCCAGCAGTTTAAAAGGAAGAGGCCAGGCCGGGGAGCTGTTTTTT	CASSLKGRGQAGELFF
TRBV29-1	NA	TRBD1	TRBJ2-5	TGCAGCGCACGGGACAGGGGAGTCCGGGAGACCCAGTACTTC	CSARDRGVRETQYF
TRBV30	NA	NA	TRBJ1-5	TGTGCCTGGAGCGACGACAGGAATCAGCCCCAGCATTTT	CAWSDDRNQPQHF
TRBV19	NA	TRBD2	TRBJ2-7	TGTGCCAGTTCCCGGACTAGCGGGAGATACGAGCAGTACTTC	CASSRTSGRYEQYF
TRBV29-1	NA	NA	TRBJ1-2	TGCAGCTTAAGGGACGGTTCCTATGGCTACACCTTC	CSLRDGSYGYTF
TRBV6-6	NA	NA	TRBJ1-1	TGTGCCAGCAGTTACTCGATGGAGAACACTGAAGCTTTCTTT	CASSYSMENTEAFF
TRBV7-8	NA	NA	TRBJ2-2	TGTGCCAGCAGCACTACCGGGGAGCTGTTTTTT	CASSTTGELFF
TRBV7-9	NA	TRBD1	TRBJ2-7	TGTGCCAGCAGCGCCCGGGACAGGTCCTACGAGCAGTACTTC	CASSARDRSYEQYF
TRBV4-1	NA	NA	TRBJ1-3	TGCGCCAGCAGCCAACGAACAGGGATGATGGTCGGAAACACCATATATTTT	CASSQRTGMMVGNTIYF
TRBV25-1	NA	TRBD2	TRBJ2-3	TGTGCCAGCAGCCTCAAGATAGCGGGATCCACAGATACGCAGTATTTT	CASSLKIAGSTDTQYF
TRBV5-1	NA	NA	TRBJ1-2	TGCGCCAGCAGCAACCCGACAGAAAATGGCTACACCTTC	CASSNPTENGYTF
TRBV6-5	NA	TRBD2	TRBJ2-7	TGTGCCAGCAAGGGACTAGCGGGAAAAAAGACGTGGTACTTC	CASKGLAGKKTWYF
TRBV7-9	NA	NA	TRBJ1-1	TGTGCCAGCAGCGTACAGGAGAACACTGAAGCTTTCTTT	CASSVQENTEAFF
TRBV5-1	NA	NA	TRBJ2-5	TGCGCCAGCAGCTTGGGTGTAGGCAGCCAAGAGACCCAGTACTTC	CASSLGVGSQETQYF
TRBV18	NA	NA	TRBJ2-2	TGTGCCAGCTCACCCGAAGCGGGTGCCGGGGAGCTGTTTTTT	CASSPEAGAGELFF
TRBV5-1	many	NA	TRBJ2-3	TGCGCCAGCAGCACGGACGGGACGTTCACAGATACGCAGTATTTT	CASSTDGTFTDTQYF
TRBV7-3	NA	NA	TRBJ2-3	TGTGCCAGCAGCCCGGGACTTACCACAGATACGCAGTATTTT	CASSPGLTTDTQYF
TRBV29-1	NA	NA	TRBJ2-5	TGCAGCGTTGAAGGGGGGGAGACCCAGTACTTC	CSVEGGETQYF
TRBV9	NA	TRBD2	TRBJ2-1	TGTGCCAGCAGACCACTAGCGGGAGTTAACAATGAGCAGTTCTTC	CASRPLAGVNNEQFF
TRBV18	NA	NA	TRBJ2-3	TGTGCCAGCTCACCAGAATTTTACACAGATACGCAGTATTTT	CASSPEFYTDTQYF
TRBV6-5	few	TRBD1	TRBJ2-5	TGTGCCAGCAGGGATCGTACGGGACAGGAGTACTTC	CASRDRTGQEYF
TRBV6-1	NA	TRBD1	TRBJ1-1	TGTGCCAGCAGTACAGGGGTGAACACTGAAGCTTTCTTT	CASSTGVNTEAFF
TRBV5-4	NA	NA	TRBJ2-2	TGTGCCAGCAGCTTTGGGGATAGGACCGGGGAGCTGTTTTTT	CASSFGDRTGELFF
TRBV10-3	many	TRBD2	TRBJ2-1	TGTGCCATCAGTGAGACTAGCGGGAGCAATGAGCAGTTCTTC	CAISETSGSNEQFF
TRBV11-1	NA	NA	TRBJ2-5	TGTGCCAGTTGCCGGGCCTTACAAGAGACCCAGTACTTC	CASCRALQETQYF
TRBV29-1	NA	NA	TRBJ2-7	TGCAGCGTTGTTCTCATTCGGGGAGAGCAGTACTTC	CSVVLIRGEQYF
TRBV5-5	NA	TRBD1	TRBJ2-7	TGTGCCAGCAGCTGGGGATCAGGGGGCTCCTACGAGCAGTACTTC	CASSWGSGGSYEQYF
TRBV28	NA	NA	TRBJ1-2	TGTGCCAGCCGCCATGGGACCCTCTCAGGAGGCTACACCTTC	CASRHGTLSGGYTF
TRBV5-1	NA	NA	TRBJ2-3	TGCGCCAGCAGCCCTCGATCCCGCACAGATACGCAGTATTTT	CASSPRSRTDTQYF
TRBV18	once	TRBD1	TRBJ1-2	TGTGCCAGCTCACCAGAGGGACAGGGAACCGGCTATGGCTACACCTTC	CASSPEGQGTGYGYTF
TRBV6-1	NA	TRBD1	TRBJ2-7	TGTGCCAGCAGTGACAGGGGGCGAGGTGAGCAGTACTTC	CASSDRGRGEQYF
TRBV2	NA	NA	TRBJ2-7	TGTGCCAGCAGTGACGGAGGGTCAGGGGCCTACGAGCAGTACTTC	CASSDGGSGAYEQYF
TRBV29-1	NA	NA	TRBJ2-3	TGCAGCGTTGAAGAATCACGGGGCGGGATAGATACGCAGTATTTT	CSVEESRGGIDTQYF
TRBV19	NA	NA	TRBJ1-4	TGTGCCAGTAGTTTCCTGAGTGGGGGTAATGAAAAACTGTTTTTT	CASSFLSGGNEKLFF
TRBV7-9	NA	NA	TRBJ2-1	TGTGCCAGCAGCTTAGCTAGCGGAGGCTACAATGAGCAGTTCTTC	CASSLASGGYNEQFF
TRBV7-9	NA	NA	TRBJ2-3	TGTGCCAGCAGCCCCGATAAAGTCCCAGATACGCAGTATTTT	CASSPDKVPDTQYF
TRBV5-1	NA	TRBD2	TRBJ2-3	TGCGCCAGTAGGGGGACTAGCGTTGGCACAGATACGCAGTATTTT	CASRGTSVGTDTQYF